The rows below give T cell receptor beta chains drawn from one sample of a study of T cell responses to AZD1222 COVID-19 vaccine. Method: immunoSEQ multiplex PCR; TCRdb's copy keeps in-frame clones and lacks some. The sample lists about 140,000 clones, roughly 85% occurring once. This sample comprised peripheral blood, obtained 28 days after the second dose of the MenACWY control vaccine. These TCRs come from an adult who received the MenACWY meningococcal vaccine as a control. Both conserved end residues are part of each CDR3. Each record gives: clone size, V gene, J gene, D gene, CDR3 DNA, CDR3 protein. A D gene is named only where the DNA matches it firmly. Some rows mark clone size as missing; the rest say once, few, many or name a class of expanded clone.

clone size: NA
V gene: TRBV4-3
J gene: TRBJ2-1
D gene: TRBD2
CDR3 DNA: TGCGCCAGCAGCCAAGCCCCACCCCCCTGGGCGGGAGTAAATGAGCAGTTCTTC
CDR3 protein: CASSQAPPPWAGVNEQFF

clone size: few
V gene: TRBV2
J gene: TRBJ2-1
D gene: TRBD2
CDR3 DNA: TGTGCCAGCAGTGAAGGGGGGACTAGCGGGAGGGTTGTTTTGGATGAGCAGTTCTTC
CDR3 protein: CASSEGGTSGRVVLDEQFF

clone size: NA
V gene: TRBV4-1
J gene: TRBJ2-1
D gene: TRBD2
CDR3 DNA: TGCGCCAGCAACTCCCTTAGCGGGAGGTCCTACAATGAGCAGTTCTTC
CDR3 protein: CASNSLSGRSYNEQFF

clone size: NA
V gene: TRBV7-9
J gene: TRBJ2-7
D gene: TRBD1
CDR3 DNA: TGTGCCAGCAGCTTAGATCCGGGACAGGGGGGATACGAGCAGTACTTC
CDR3 protein: CASSLDPGQGGYEQYF

clone size: NA
V gene: TRBV28
J gene: TRBJ2-3
D gene: TRBD2
CDR3 DNA: TGTGCCAGCAGTGGGGGAGAAACTAGCGGGGGTACCCAAGATACGCAGTATTTT
CDR3 protein: CASSGGETSGGTQDTQYF

clone size: once
V gene: TRBV7-3
J gene: TRBJ2-3
D gene: TRBD2
CDR3 DNA: TGTGCCAGCAGCCCCCTCAGCGGGGCTCAAAATACGCAGTATTTT
CDR3 protein: CASSPLSGAQNTQYF

clone size: NA
V gene: TRBV6-5
J gene: TRBJ1-5
D gene: TRBD1
CDR3 DNA: TGTGCCAGCAGCTCGGACAGGGGGGATCAGCCCCAGCATTTT
CDR3 protein: CASSSDRGDQPQHF

clone size: NA
V gene: TRBV5-4
J gene: TRBJ1-4
D gene: TRBD1
CDR3 DNA: TGTGCCAGCAGCTGGGACAGGGGGGATGAAAAACTGTTTTTT
CDR3 protein: CASSWDRGDEKLFF

clone size: NA
V gene: TRBV3-1/TRBV3-2
J gene: TRBJ1-1
D gene: NA
CDR3 DNA: TGTGCCAGCAGCCCAGGGAGGGGGACGGGGAAAGCTTTCTTT
CDR3 protein: CASSPGRGTGKAFF

clone size: few
V gene: TRBV19
J gene: TRBJ1-6
D gene: TRBD1
CDR3 DNA: TGTGCCAGTAGTAAAGACAGGGGTTATTCACCCCTCCACTTT
CDR3 protein: CASSKDRGYSPLHF

clone size: NA
V gene: TRBV15
J gene: TRBJ1-5
D gene: NA
CDR3 DNA: TGTGCCACCAGCAGAGCGGGGCAGGACAATCAGCCCCAGCATTTT
CDR3 protein: CATSRAGQDNQPQHF

clone size: few
V gene: TRBV3-1/TRBV3-2
J gene: TRBJ1-2
D gene: NA
CDR3 DNA: TGTGCCAGCAGCTCCCGAGGACAGATGCTGTATGGCTACACCTTC
CDR3 protein: CASSSRGQMLYGYTF

clone size: NA
V gene: TRBV18
J gene: TRBJ1-2
D gene: NA
CDR3 DNA: TGTGCCAGCTCACCAAGAGTCGACACGAACTATGGCTACACCTTC
CDR3 protein: CASSPRVDTNYGYTF

clone size: NA
V gene: TRBV6-2/TRBV6-3
J gene: TRBJ2-1
D gene: NA
CDR3 DNA: TGTGCCAGCAGTTACGGGACGGCCAACAATGAGCAGTTCTTC
CDR3 protein: CASSYGTANNEQFF

clone size: NA
V gene: TRBV7-9
J gene: TRBJ2-5
D gene: TRBD2
CDR3 DNA: TGTGCCAGCAGCCATATCCAGAGTTTCGGACTAGCGGGATTGGAGACCCAGTACTTC
CDR3 protein: CASSHIQSFGLAGLETQYF

clone size: NA
V gene: TRBV5-6
J gene: TRBJ2-5
D gene: NA
CDR3 DNA: TGTGCCAGCAGCTCGCTAGGAGGACGCTCCATCAGGGAGACCCAGTACTTC
CDR3 protein: CASSSLGGRSIRETQYF

clone size: NA
V gene: TRBV7-2
J gene: TRBJ1-1
D gene: NA
CDR3 DNA: TGTGCCAGCAGCCCGGGCCCGGGTAATGGTGCTCAAAACACTGAAGCTTTCTTT
CDR3 protein: CASSPGPGNGAQNTEAFF

clone size: NA
V gene: TRBV11-1
J gene: TRBJ1-1
D gene: TRBD1
CDR3 DNA: TGTGCCAGCAGCCCTCATGGGGACAGGGGCGGCACTGAAGCTTTCTTT
CDR3 protein: CASSPHGDRGGTEAFF

clone size: few
V gene: TRBV5-4
J gene: TRBJ1-2
D gene: TRBD1
CDR3 DNA: TGTGCCAGCACCGGACAGGGGGCCTCTGGCTACACCTTC
CDR3 protein: CASTGQGASGYTF

clone size: once
V gene: TRBV4-3
J gene: TRBJ2-1
D gene: NA
CDR3 DNA: TGCGCCAGCAGCCCTGAAAAGAGCTCCTACAATGAGCAGTTCTTC
CDR3 protein: CASSPEKSSYNEQFF

clone size: NA
V gene: TRBV6-5
J gene: TRBJ1-4
D gene: NA
CDR3 DNA: TGTGCCAGCAGTTACGGGGGCAGGGGAGATGAAAAACTGTTTTTT
CDR3 protein: CASSYGGRGDEKLFF

clone size: NA
V gene: TRBV5-6
J gene: TRBJ1-3
D gene: NA
CDR3 DNA: TGTGCCAGCAGCTTGGCCCCCACTAGCTCTGGAAACACCATATATTTT
CDR3 protein: CASSLAPTSSGNTIYF

clone size: many
V gene: TRBV5-4
J gene: TRBJ2-2
D gene: NA
CDR3 DNA: TGTGCCAGCAGCTTGTTCACCGGGGAGCTGTTTTTT
CDR3 protein: CASSLFTGELFF

clone size: NA
V gene: TRBV27
J gene: TRBJ2-1
D gene: NA
CDR3 DNA: TGTGCCAGCAGTTTAGGAACACACAATGAGCAGTTCTTC
CDR3 protein: CASSLGTHNEQFF

clone size: NA
V gene: TRBV25-1
J gene: TRBJ1-1
D gene: NA
CDR3 DNA: TGTGCCAGCAGAAAACAGGGTATTTTTGAAGCTTTCTTT
CDR3 protein: CASRKQGIFEAFF

clone size: NA
V gene: TRBV2
J gene: TRBJ1-6
D gene: NA
CDR3 DNA: TGTGCCAGCAGCCCTCTACAGGGACCACCCCTCCACTTT
CDR3 protein: CASSPLQGPPLHF

clone size: once
V gene: TRBV24-1
J gene: TRBJ2-1
D gene: NA
CDR3 DNA: TGTGCCACCAGTGATCCAGACAGCCCGACGAGCTCCTACAATGAGCAGTTCTTC
CDR3 protein: CATSDPDSPTSSYNEQFF

clone size: NA
V gene: TRBV7-8
J gene: TRBJ2-1
D gene: NA
CDR3 DNA: TGTGCCAGCAGCCCCGGCGTCCTAAGCTCCTACAATGAGCAGTTCTTC
CDR3 protein: CASSPGVLSSYNEQFF

clone size: once
V gene: TRBV6-5
J gene: TRBJ1-2
D gene: NA
CDR3 DNA: TGTGCCAGCAGTTACTCCGGGGGAGGAGGGTATGGCTACACCTTC
CDR3 protein: CASSYSGGGGYGYTF

clone size: NA
V gene: TRBV7-2
J gene: TRBJ1-1
D gene: NA
CDR3 DNA: TGTGCCAGCGGTAGATCGCCCTTCATGAACACTGAAGCTTTCTTT
CDR3 protein: CASGRSPFMNTEAFF

clone size: once
V gene: TRBV5-1
J gene: TRBJ1-2
D gene: TRBD1
CDR3 DNA: TGCGCCAGCAGCCCGCGAATGACAGGGGTTGGCTACACCTTC
CDR3 protein: CASSPRMTGVGYTF

clone size: NA
V gene: TRBV29-1
J gene: TRBJ1-2
D gene: NA
CDR3 DNA: TGCAGCGTTGACTGGGGGGCGGGCTACACCTTC
CDR3 protein: CSVDWGAGYTF

clone size: NA
V gene: TRBV11-3
J gene: TRBJ2-5
D gene: NA
CDR3 DNA: TGTGCCAGCAGCCCCGGGACCGTGCCGGAGACCCAGTACTTC
CDR3 protein: CASSPGTVPETQYF

clone size: NA
V gene: TRBV2
J gene: TRBJ1-2
D gene: NA
CDR3 DNA: TGTGCCAGCGAGGGGAGTACCTATGGCTACACCTTC
CDR3 protein: CASEGSTYGYTF

clone size: NA
V gene: TRBV21-1
J gene: TRBJ1-1
D gene: NA
CDR3 DNA: TGTGCCAGCAGCATTATGACAGGGAGACTTAACACTGAAGCTTTCTTT
CDR3 protein: CASSIMTGRLNTEAFF

clone size: NA
V gene: TRBV28
J gene: TRBJ2-4
D gene: NA
CDR3 DNA: TGTGCCAGCAAGAAGCGGGTGCTACTAGCCAAAAACATTCAGTACTTC
CDR3 protein: CASKKRVLLAKNIQYF

clone size: NA
V gene: TRBV29-1
J gene: TRBJ2-7
D gene: NA
CDR3 DNA: TGCAGCGTTCAGGGGTTAGGGTACGAGCAGTACTTC
CDR3 protein: CSVQGLGYEQYF

clone size: NA
V gene: TRBV15
J gene: TRBJ2-3
D gene: NA
CDR3 DNA: TGTGCCACCAGCAGACCCAAGACCGGGGTCGGCACAGATACGCAGTATTTT
CDR3 protein: CATSRPKTGVGTDTQYF

clone size: few
V gene: TRBV19
J gene: TRBJ1-5
D gene: NA
CDR3 DNA: TGTGCCAGTAGTGCCTTCGGCCTACGGGGGGGGAATCAGCCCCAGCATTTT
CDR3 protein: CASSAFGLRGGNQPQHF

clone size: once
V gene: TRBV21-1
J gene: TRBJ1-2
D gene: NA
CDR3 DNA: TGTGCCAGCAGCAAAGAAACGGTGCTCTCTAACTATGGCTACACCTTC
CDR3 protein: CASSKETVLSNYGYTF

clone size: few
V gene: TRBV30
J gene: TRBJ1-4
D gene: TRBD1
CDR3 DNA: TGTGCCTGGAGTTCACGGCCCCTAACAGGGGGAGTTAATGAAAAACTGTTTTTT
CDR3 protein: CAWSSRPLTGGVNEKLFF

clone size: NA
V gene: TRBV5-5
J gene: TRBJ2-3
D gene: NA
CDR3 DNA: TGTGCCAGCAGCTCACTCGTCCGGGACACAGATACGCAGTATTTT
CDR3 protein: CASSSLVRDTDTQYF

clone size: once
V gene: TRBV28
J gene: TRBJ1-1
D gene: NA
CDR3 DNA: TGTGCCAGCAGTCCGACAGGCCTTTTACGGGGGAACACTGAAGCTTTCTTT
CDR3 protein: CASSPTGLLRGNTEAFF

clone size: NA
V gene: TRBV4-3
J gene: TRBJ1-4
D gene: NA
CDR3 DNA: TGCGCCAGCAGCCAAGATGGTCGAGGGTCCGGGGAAAAACTGTTTTTT
CDR3 protein: CASSQDGRGSGEKLFF

clone size: NA
V gene: TRBV19
J gene: TRBJ1-2
D gene: NA
CDR3 DNA: TGTGCCAGTAGTCAACAAACTAACTATGGCTACACCTTC
CDR3 protein: CASSQQTNYGYTF

clone size: NA
V gene: TRBV29-1
J gene: TRBJ1-1
D gene: NA
CDR3 DNA: TGCAGCGTCCGCCAGAAGGGATTTACTGAAGCTTTCTTT
CDR3 protein: CSVRQKGFTEAFF

clone size: NA
V gene: TRBV24-1
J gene: TRBJ1-5
D gene: NA
CDR3 DNA: TGTGCCACCAGTGGATCGGGGTGGGATCAGCCCCAGCATTTT
CDR3 protein: CATSGSGWDQPQHF